This section outlines one T cell receptor beta chain sequence together with its context. What it binds is not known. There were TCR beta CDR3 regions amplified from RNA transcripts. TCR CDR3 regions were first amplified by RT-PCR with HTBI primers. A single record per CDR3 protein comes from TCRdb applying MiXCR to the multiplex PCR reads. The data hold around 600,000 distinct CDR3 sequences, with about 15% observed a single time. This record comes from a study of T cells in Graves' hyperthyroidism and ophthalmopathy. Findings and caveats of the study: Blood also held most thyroid clonotypes expanded beyond 0.001.

Clinicians diagnosed patients from clinical symptoms, serum thyroxine and TRAb, thyroid ultrasound and orbital computed tomography. With 4 bases clipped from V and 8 bases from J, the junction kept 11 bases outside the gene matches. Germline V gene data show CDR1 as SEHNR and CDR2 as FQNEAQ (reference sequence). The CDR3 extends over 16 amino acids. The chain joins TRBV7-9 to TRBJ1-6, with 7 bases identical to TRBD1. This clonotype was sampled from a woman in her forties or fifties with Graves' ophthalmopathy. The sequenced material came from blood. DNA of the CDR3: TGTGCCAGCAGCTCCCCACAGGGGAGAAGGGATTCACCCCTCCACTTT. Translating it yields CASSSPQGRRDSPLHF.